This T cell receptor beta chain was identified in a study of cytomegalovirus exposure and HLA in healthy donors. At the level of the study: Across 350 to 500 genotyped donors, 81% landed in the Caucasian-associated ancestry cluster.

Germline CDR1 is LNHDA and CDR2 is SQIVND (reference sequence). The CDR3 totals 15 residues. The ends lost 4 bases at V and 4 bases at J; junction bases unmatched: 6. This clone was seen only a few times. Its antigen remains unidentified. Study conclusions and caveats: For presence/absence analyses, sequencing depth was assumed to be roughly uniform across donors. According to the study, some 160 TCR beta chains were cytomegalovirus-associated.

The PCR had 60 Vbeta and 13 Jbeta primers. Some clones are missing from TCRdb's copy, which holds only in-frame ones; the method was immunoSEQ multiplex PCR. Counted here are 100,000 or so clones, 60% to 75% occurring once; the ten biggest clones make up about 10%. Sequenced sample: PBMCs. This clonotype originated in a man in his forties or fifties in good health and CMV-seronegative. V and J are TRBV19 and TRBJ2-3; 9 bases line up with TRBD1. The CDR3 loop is CASSTTGGFADTQYF. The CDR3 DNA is TGTGCCAGTAGTACCACAGGGGGCTTTGCAGATACGCAGTATTTT.